The 24 T cell receptor beta chains reported below all come from one sample, sequenced in a study of shared clonotypes between healthy human individuals. Produced via immunoSEQ multiplex PCR; TCRdb's table is partial and in-frame only. The data hold 2 million to 3 million clones, with 90% to 95% observed a single time. Source material: naive CD4+ T cells from PBMCs. Subset meaning: CD45RA+ positively selected. The origin of the receptors is a young man in good health. Some clones in this sample may be carry-over from other donors' samples.

This chain uses TRBV9 with TRBJ1-3; 7 bases map to TRBD1. The CDR3 loop spans 15 amino acids. Looked up from germline, CDR1 is SGDLS and CDR2 is YYNGEE. V lost 3 bases, J lost 2 bases, and 5 bases stayed unmatched. The chain's CDR3 is CASSAQGVAGNTIYF. The CDR3 nucleotides are TGTGCCAGCAGCGCCCAGGGGGTAGCTGGAAACACCATATATTTT.

This clone has just one count. This chain links TRBV27 with TRBJ1-2; 10 nucleotides agree with TRBD1. The CDR3 is made up of 15 amino acids. J lost 5 bases, V lost 4 bases, and 7 bases had no gene match. Per the germline V gene, CDR1 is MNHEY and CDR2 is SMNVEV (reference sequence). The CDR3 protein is CASSSRTGGGYGYTF. CDR3 nucleotide sequence: TGTGCCAGCAGTTCCCGGACAGGGGGGGGGTATGGCTACACCTTC.

The chain is built from TRBV7-2 and TRBJ1-2; D not certain. From germline, CDR1 is SGHTA and CDR2 FQGNSA. The CDR3 consists of 14 residues. Deletions cut 0 bases from V and 4 bases from J, with 9 bases between. The CDR3 here is CASSLARRSYGYTF. CDR3 DNA: TGTGCCAGCAGCTTAGCCAGACGTAGCTATGGCTACACCTTC.

This chain uses TRBV6-5 with TRBJ2-7; no clear D gene. The V end was cut by 0 bases, the J end by 7 bases, with 13 bases between. The length of the CDR3 is 14 residues. Germline V gene data show CDR1 as MNHEY and CDR2 as SVGAGI. The CDR3 nucleotides read TGTGCCAGCAGTTACTCGGAGCCCCTCCGGGAGCAGTACTTC. Translated, it gives CASSYSEPLREQYF.

The chain joins TRBV10-3 to TRBJ1-5, with D unclear. Trimming cost V 0 bases and J 2 bases, with 8 bases left between them. The CDR3 runs to 15 residues. Germline assignment: CDR1 ENHRY and CDR2 SYGVKD. The CDR3 DNA follows: TGTGCCATCAGTGAGTCGAAGGGCGGCAATCAGCCCCAGCATTTT. This gives the protein CAISESKGGNQPQHF.

The chain carries TRBV6-6 and TRBJ2-1; D gene unclear. CDR3 length equals 14 residues. CDR1 and CDR2 (germline): MNHNY, SVGAGI (reference sequence). The V and J ends lost 5 bases and 6 bases respectively, with 14 bases between them. The CDR3 region is CASSPFGQRNEQFF. The DNA for the CDR3 is TGTGCCAGCAGTCCGTTTGGTCAACGCAATGAGCAGTTCTTC.

The V and J genes are TRBV2 and TRBJ2-3; TRBD1 aligns across 7 bases. The CDR3 length is 15 residues. In germline, CDR1 is SNHLY, CDR2 FYNNEI. V was pared by 1 base and J by 4 bases, with 5 bases of the junction left unmatched. CDR3 sequence reads: CASSEDAGGADTQYF. In DNA form, the CDR3 reads TGTGCCAGCAGTGAAGACGCAGGGGGTGCAGATACGCAGTATTTT.

About this clone: The same CDR3 can be traced to other DNA sequences in this sample. The rearrangement links TRBV5-1 to TRBJ1-6, with a tentative D call TRBD1 (6 bases). Trimming stripped 4 bases from V and 5 bases from J, with 13 bases between. The CDR3 is 15 residues long. Germline CDR1 is SGHRS and CDR2 is YFSETQ. CDR3 nucleotide sequence: TGCGCCAGCAGCCTTGGAGGACAGCATAATTCACCCCTCCACTTT. Amino acids: CASSLGGQHNSPLHF.

CDR3 region: CATFFVGAFF. In nucleotides, the CDR3 is TGTGCCACCTTCTTCGTCGGAGCTTTCTTT. The chain is built from TRBV6-6 and TRBJ1-1; no firm D call. The germline V gene has CDR1 MNHNY and CDR2 SVGAGI (reference sequence). This CDR3 spans 10 amino acids. Trimming left V 10 bases short and J 10 bases short, with 13 bases between.

The chain joins TRBV7-2 to TRBJ2-1; 10 bases agree with TRBD2. The CDR3 spans 16 residues. The germline V gene encodes CDR1 SGHTA and CDR2 FQGNSA. Trimming cost V 5 bases and J 9 bases; bases outside gene matches: 13. The DNA for the CDR3 is TGTGCCAGCAGCGTCTCTCTAGCGGGAGCCCTAGGTGAGCAGTTCTTC. It encodes CASSVSLAGALGEQFF.

The V gene is TRBV10-1, the J gene TRBJ2-6, with 8 bases that match TRBD1. Germline V CDR1 and CDR2: WNHNN, SYGVQD (reference sequence). After removal of 6 bases from V and 0 bases from J, the junction contained 13 bases not matched to a gene. The CDR3 totals 19 residues. The CDR3 sequence: CASSPTGGQAGSGANVLTF. The CDR3 nucleotides are TGCGCCAGCAGCCCGACCGGGGGACAGGCGGGCTCTGGGGCCAACGTCCTGACTTTC.

A single count supports this clone. At the DNA level, this CDR3 is encoded by other sequences in the same sample as well. The CDR3 loop is CAWSVRGTGNSPLHF. As DNA, the CDR3 is TGTGCCTGGAGTGTACGCGGGACAGGGAATTCACCCCTCCACTTT. The chain links TRBV30 to TRBJ1-6, with 9 bases that match TRBD1. Germline assignment: CDR1 GTSNPN and CDR2 SVGIG (reference sequence). Trimming took 0 bases from V and 7 from J; bases not matched to a gene: 4. The CDR3 sequence is 15 residues long.

The V call is TRBV19, the J call TRBJ2-4; TRBD2 matches 11 bases. CDR1 is LNHDA, CDR2 SQIVND, per germline (reference sequence). The CDR3 has 16 amino acids. With V trimmed by 9 bases and J by 7 bases, 14 bases remained unmatched. The CDR3 sequence is CASRVAGGPGWNIQYF. The DNA of the CDR3 is TGTGCCAGCAGAGTAGCGGGAGGGCCGGGTTGGAACATTCAGTACTTC.

The chain carries TRBV7-3 and TRBJ2-7; 9 bases fit TRBD2. Germline V lookup: CDR1 SGHTA, CDR2 FQGTGA. This CDR3 spans 15 amino acids. With 1 base clipped from V and 3 bases from J, the junction kept 4 bases outside the gene matches. The chain's CDR3 is CASSLIASGVYEQYF. The CDR3 nucleotides read TGTGCCAGCAGCTTAATCGCTAGCGGGGTCTACGAGCAGTACTTC.

The chain has TRBV7-6 and TRBJ2-3; 9 bases map to TRBD2. V trimming: 5 bases; J trimming: 0 bases; junction bases outside the gene matches: 3. Germline V gives CDR1 SGHVS, CDR2 FNYEAQ. This CDR3 spans 15 amino acids. In nucleotides, the CDR3 is TGTGCCAGCAGCCCTAGCGGGACTAGCACAGATACGCAGTATTTT. This translates into CASSPSGTSTDTQYF.

CDR3 amino acids: CAWSGGGWPQHF. DNA of the CDR3: TGTGCCTGGAGTGGGGGGGGGTGGCCCCAGCATTTT. The genes are TRBV30 and TRBJ1-5; possible D gene TRBD1, 5 bases. The CDR3 spans 12 residues. Trimming pared 1 base from V and 9 bases from J, leaving 10 bases between. Germline CDR1 is GTSNPN and CDR2 is SVGIG (reference sequence).

This clone was counted a single time. The chain links TRBV10-2 to TRBJ2-5, with 8 bases matching TRBD2. CDR1 is WSHSY, CDR2 SAAADI, per germline. The CDR3 sequence is 13 residues long. Losses at the gene ends were 6 bases for V and 1 base for J; bases not matched to a gene: 1. CDR3 nucleotides: TGCGCCAGCAGAACTAGCGGCCAAGAGACCCAGTACTTC. Protein sequence: CASRTSGQETQYF.

The rearrangement links TRBV2 to TRBJ2-5; 9 positions agree with TRBD2. The CDR3 is 16 amino acids. Per the germline V gene, CDR1 is SNHLY and CDR2 is FYNNEI. J lost 2 bases, V lost 8 bases, and 12 bases had no gene match. CDR3 coding DNA: TGTGCCAGCCTGCTTTTTAGCGGGGGAATTCAAGAGACCCAGTACTTC. This gives the protein CASLLFSGGIQETQYF.

This rearrangement joins TRBV5-1 to TRBJ1-2; possibly TRBD1 for D (5 bases). This CDR3 has 15 residues. Germline V lookup: CDR1 SGHRS, CDR2 YFSETQ. The V end was cut by 0 bases, the J end by 4 bases, with 13 bases between. This CDR3 reads CASSLGAGDSYGYTF. CDR3 nucleotide sequence: TGCGCCAGCAGCTTGGGGGCAGGCGACAGCTATGGCTACACCTTC.

The chain carries TRBV2 and TRBJ2-5; no reliable D call. V lost 8 bases and J 1 base, leaving 11 bases between the germline ends. The CDR3 is 13 amino acids. Germline-derived CDR1 and CDR2 are SNHLY and FYNNEI. The CDR3 DNA reads as TGTGCCAGCTCAGAGGTTCGCCAAGAGACCCAGTACTTC. This gives the protein CASSEVRQETQYF.

V is TRBV7-3 and J is TRBJ1-1, with no clear D. The V gene lost 1 base and the J gene lost 0 bases, with 9 bases spanning the gap. Germline V gene sequence: CDR1 SGHTA, CDR2 FQGTGA. There are 15 residues in the CDR3. CDR3 sequence (DNA): TGTGCCAGCAGCTTAATGGCTGCCGTGAACACTGAAGCTTTCTTT. Translation gives CASSLMAAVNTEAFF.

The chain joins TRBV5-1 to TRBJ1-1, with D perhaps TRBD1 (6 bases). The CDR3 covers 15 residues. Germline values: CDR1 SGHRS, CDR2 YFSETQ. Trimming took off 4 bases at V and 1 base at J, with 14 bases between the two ends. DNA of the CDR3: TGCGCCAGCAGCCTAATCTCAGGGGCGAACACTGAAGCTTTCTTT. Translated, it gives CASSLISGANTEAFF.

This chain joins TRBV27 and TRBJ2-7; the match to TRBD1 covers 8 bases. The CDR3 length is 14 residues. The V and J ends lost 8 bases and 2 bases, in that order; junction bases with no gene match: 8. The germline V gene encodes CDR1 MNHEY and CDR2 SMNVEV (reference sequence). The CDR3 spells CASGFRGRPYEQYF. CDR3 sequence (DNA): TGTGCCAGCGGATTCAGGGGGCGGCCCTACGAGCAGTACTTC.

The chain is built from TRBV19 and TRBJ1-5; 11 bases agree with TRBD1. CDR1 is LNHDA, CDR2 SQIVND, per germline (reference sequence). Unmatched junction bases numbered 11, after V lost 7 bases and J lost 6 bases. This CDR3 spans 16 amino acids. CDR3 residues: CASNPLGQGALQPQHF. The CDR3 DNA is TGTGCCAGTAACCCCCTAGGACAGGGGGCTCTTCAGCCCCAGCATTTT.